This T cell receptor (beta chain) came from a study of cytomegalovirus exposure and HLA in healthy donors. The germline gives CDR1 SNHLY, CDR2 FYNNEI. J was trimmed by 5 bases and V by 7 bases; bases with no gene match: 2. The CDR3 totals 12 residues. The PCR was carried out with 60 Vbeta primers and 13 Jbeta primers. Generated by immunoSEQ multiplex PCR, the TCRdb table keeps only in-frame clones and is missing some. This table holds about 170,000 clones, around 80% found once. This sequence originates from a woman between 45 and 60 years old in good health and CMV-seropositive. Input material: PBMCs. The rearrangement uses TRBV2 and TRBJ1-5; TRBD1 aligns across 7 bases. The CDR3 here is CASTQGDQPQHF. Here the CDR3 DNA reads TGTGCCAGCACCCAGGGGGATCAGCCCCAGCATTTT.